This TCR beta chain stems from a study of identical twins. Findings and limits, study-wide: Where out-of-frame alpha sequences were twin-shared, they showed excess low generation probability. Beta out-of-frame sequences showed weaker excess twin sharing. Conclusions leaned on cross-sectional statistical analysis and did not track the same donors over time.

Through template switching, a universal primer site was introduced, and the cDNA contained unique molecular identifiers. MiXCR, applied by TCRdb to the 5' RACE reads, yields one record per CDR3 protein. The table has 1.5 million to 2 million distinct CDR3 sequences, under 35% seen once. This clonotype has a count of ten or more. Its target is unknown. Germline V lookup: CDR1 SQVTM, CDR2 ANQGSEA. V trimming: 6 bases; J trimming: 3 bases; junction bases outside the gene matches: 7. The CDR3 totals 13 residues. This chain joins TRBV29-1 and TRBJ2-7; 8 nucleotides align to TRBD2. The TCR comes from a newborn girl in good health. The specimen was cord blood. Here the CDR3 DNA reads TGCAGCGTCCCCTTAGCGGGGTTCTACGAGCAGTACTTC. Its protein product is CSVPLAGFYEQYF.